The 30 T cell receptor beta chains below all came from one sample that was sequenced in a study of T cell responses to AZD1222 COVID-19 vaccine. The repertoire was sequenced with immunoSEQ multiplex PCR; TCRdb's copy has only in-frame clones and lacks some. In the table there are approximately 160,000 clones, 93% of which are singletons. The sample in question was peripheral blood, obtained on day 0 of AZD1222 vaccination. The receptors were sampled from an adult in good health.

The chain couples TRBV2 to TRBJ1-3; 8 bases match TRBD1. The CDR3 length is 13 residues. V shed 11 bases and J 4 bases; nucleotides not matched to a gene: 7. Germline CDR1 is SNHLY and CDR2 is FYNNEI. The CDR3 region has the DNA TGTGCCGCCCGGACAGGGTGGGGAAACACCATATATTTT. This sequence encodes CAARTGWGNTIYF.

The gene calls are TRBV19 and TRBJ2-7, with 9 bases aligning to TRBD1. V trimming: 7 bases; J trimming: 2 bases; junction bases outside the gene matches: 9. CDR3 length: 15 amino acids. The germline CDR1 and CDR2 sequences are LNHDA and SQIVND (reference sequence). In nucleotides, the CDR3 is TGTGCCAGTACCAGGGGACAGGGCATGCCCTACGAGCAGTACTTC. Encoded protein: CASTRGQGMPYEQYF.

The V gene is TRBV7-2, the J gene TRBJ1-1, with TRBD1 identical over 9 bases. Germline lookup yields CDR1 SGHTA and CDR2 FQGNSA. The CDR3 consists of 15 residues. The V and J ends lost 4 bases and 1 base, in that order; junction bases with no gene match: 4. In DNA form, the CDR3 reads TGTGCCAGCAGCTATGGGGGACAGGGGAACACTGAAGCTTTCTTT. Protein sequence: CASSYGGQGNTEAFF. The entire variable domain, with the rest obtained from reference TRBV7-2 and TRBJ1-1, is as follows: GAGVSQSPSNKVTEKGKDVELRCDPISGHTALYWYRQSLGQGLEFLIYFQGNSAPDKSGLPSDRFSAERTGGSVSTLTIQRTQQEDSAVYLCASSYGGQGNTEAFFGQGTRLTVV.

This chain connects TRBV4-1 to TRBJ2-5, with D hard to call. The CDR3 runs 14 residues. The germline V gene has CDR1 MGHRA and CDR2 YSYEKL. V dropped 1 base and J dropped 2 bases, with 8 bases sitting between them. The CDR3, as DNA: TGCGCCAGCAGCCAAGTTCTACTACAAGAGACCCAGTACTTC. This sequence encodes CASSQVLLQETQYF.

This sequence joins TRBV5-1 and TRBJ2-5; D perhaps matches TRBD2 (5 bases). V was pared by 1 base and J by 13 bases, with 23 bases between. There are 15 residues in the CDR3. The germline CDR1 and CDR2 sequences are SGHRS and YFSETQ. CDR3 residues: CASSLYDGLSGGGYF. The CDR3 DNA reads TGCGCCAGCAGCTTGTATGATGGGTTGAGCGGTGGAGGGTACTTC.

V gene TRBV3-1 (or the pseudogene TRBV3-2) combines with J gene TRBJ1-6; 7 nucleotides align to TRBD1. Looked up from germline, CDR1 is LGHDT and CDR2 is YNNKEL (reference sequence). V dropped 0 bases and J dropped 10; count of bases not matched to a gene: 12. The CDR3 loop spans 17 amino acids. CDR3 loop: CASSQDEDRSSSSPLHF. The CDR3 DNA is TGTGCCAGCAGCCAAGATGAGGACAGGTCGTCGAGCTCACCCCTCCACTTT.

The rearrangement uses TRBV7-9 and TRBJ2-6; 9 bases are a match to TRBD2. The CDR3 loop spans 17 amino acids. Germline V gives CDR1 SEHNR, CDR2 FQNEAQ (reference sequence). V lost 3 bases, J lost 0 bases, and 3 bases stayed unmatched. DNA of the CDR3: TGTGCCAGCAGCTTCGAGCGGGGGGTCTCTGGGGCCAACGTCCTGACTTTC. Translation gives CASSFERGVSGANVLTF.

The chain links TRBV27 to TRBJ1-5; 7 bases are shared with TRBD1. The CDR3 covers 14 residues. V shed 6 bases and J 6 bases; nucleotides not matched to a gene: 8. Germline V gene data show CDR1 as MNHEY and CDR2 as SMNVEV (reference sequence). CDR3 amino acids: CASRTSGGIQPQHF. DNA of the CDR3: TGTGCCAGCAGAACGTCAGGGGGAATTCAGCCCCAGCATTTT.

A single count supports this clone. The genes are TRBV19 and TRBJ1-5, with 11 bases that match TRBD1. Looked up from germline, CDR1 is LNHDA and CDR2 is SQIVND (reference sequence). Trimming cost V 5 bases and J 5 bases; bases outside gene matches: 2. The CDR3 spans 14 residues. The CDR3 DNA reads as TGTGCCAGTAGTGAGGACAGGGGGCATCAGCCCCAGCATTTT. Amino acid sequence: CASSEDRGHQPQHF. The full variable domain, in which reference TRBV19 and TRBJ1-5 provide the parts outside the CDR3, is DGGITQSPKYLFRKEGQNVTLSCEQNLNHDAMYWYRQDPGQGLRLIYYSQIVNDFQKGDIAEGYSVSREKKESFPLTVTSAQKNPTAFYLCASSEDRGHQPQHFGDGTRLSIL.

This clone occurred once. The V gene is TRBV6-5, the J gene TRBJ2-3, with 7 bases fitting TRBD2. Germline V gene sequence: CDR1 MNHEY, CDR2 SVGAGI. This CDR3 contains 15 residues. With 5 bases clipped from V and 1 base from J, the junction kept 6 bases outside the gene matches. CDR3 DNA: TGTGCCAGCAGTCCAGGACTAGTAGGCACAGATACGCAGTATTTT. Translating it yields CASSPGLVGTDTQYF.

The chain links TRBV10-1 to TRBJ1-5, with TRBD1 matching 12 bases. With 2 bases clipped from V and 14 bases from J, the junction kept 10 bases outside the gene matches. Germline V gene data show CDR1 as WNHNN and CDR2 as SYGVQD (reference sequence). The CDR3 runs to 15 residues. The CDR3 sequence: CASSEMSGTGGAKHF. The CDR3 coding sequence is TGCGCCAGCAGTGAGATGTCCGGGACAGGGGGCGCGAAGCATTTT.

This clone was recorded a few times. The chain links TRBV12-3 or TRBV12-4 to TRBJ2-2; no clear D. V was clipped by 4 bases and J by 3 bases, with 3 bases between them. The CDR3 loop spans 12 amino acids. The CDR3 nucleotides read TGTGCCAGCAGTTGGTACACCGGGGAGCTGTTTTTT. This gives the protein CASSWYTGELFF.

The chain carries TRBV29-1 and TRBJ1-5; 7 bases are a match to TRBD1. The CDR3 loop spans 13 amino acids. Germline V gene sequence: CDR1 SQVTM, CDR2 ANQGSEA. Trimming took 4 bases from V and 6 from J; bases not matched to a gene: 6. CDR3 region: CSVGGQESQPQHF. DNA of the CDR3: TGCAGCGTTGGAGGACAGGAGAGTCAGCCCCAGCATTTT. Together with reference TRBV29-1 and TRBJ1-5, the CDR3 gives the full variable domain: SAVISQKPSRDICQRGTSLTIQCQVDSQVTMMFWYRQQPGQSLTLIATANQGSEATYESGFVIDKFPISRPNLTFSTLTVSNMSPEDSSIYLCSVGGQESQPQHFGDGTRLSIL.

CDR3 amino acids: CASREGTALSYEQYF. The CDR3 DNA reads TGCGCCAGCAGGGAGGGGACAGCTCTCTCCTACGAGCAGTACTTC. The V and J genes are TRBV10-1 and TRBJ2-7, with TRBD1 as a possible D gene (7 bases). Germline V lookup: CDR1 WNHNN, CDR2 SYGVQD (reference sequence). V was pared by 6 bases and J by 0 bases, with 15 bases between. This CDR3 region has 15 residues.

This clone has just one count. This chain connects TRBV6-5 to TRBJ2-5; 10 bases are shared with TRBD1. The length of the CDR3 is 15 residues. Germline V CDR1 and CDR2: MNHEY, SVGAGI. Losses at the gene ends were 8 bases for V and 5 bases for J; bases not matched to a gene: 11. CDR3 DNA sequence: TGTGCCAGCGTAGATGCGGGACAGGGGAGGGAGACCCAGTACTTC. Amino acids: CASVDAGQGRETQYF.

The rearrangement joins TRBV7-9 to TRBJ1-6; D is unresolved. Germline V lookup: CDR1 SEHNR, CDR2 FQNEAQ (reference sequence). The ends were cut back, 3 bases at V and 5 bases at J, with 8 bases in the middle. This CDR3 region has 14 residues. CDR3 bases: TGTGCCAGCAGCTTTGGTCAGAATAATTCACCCCTCCACTTT. This codes for CASSFGQNNSPLHF.

This chain connects TRBV30 to TRBJ1-2; D perhaps matches TRBD1 (6 bases). V was pared by 2 bases and J by 4 bases, with 11 bases between. CDR1 is GTSNPN and CDR2 is SVGIG in the germline V gene (reference sequence). The CDR3 runs to 13 residues. The CDR3 sequence: CAWSQGLTYGYTF. CDR3 coding DNA: TGTGCCTGGAGTCAGGGGCTGACCTATGGCTACACCTTC.

The chain carries TRBV4-1 and TRBJ2-5, with D perhaps matching TRBD1 (6 bases). The CDR3 runs 16 residues. Germline loops: CDR1 MGHRA, CDR2 YSYEKL. Trimming removed 2 bases at V and 4 bases at J, with 17 bases between. The CDR3: CASSQYQSGTRETQYF. CDR3 nucleotides: TGCGCCAGCAGCCAATATCAATCCGGGACACGAGAGACCCAGTACTTC.

The V call is TRBV24-1, the J call TRBJ2-2; D not resolved. Germline CDR1 KGHDR, CDR2 SFDVKD. V lost 4 bases and J 8 bases, leaving 13 bases between the germline ends. The length of the CDR3 is 14 residues. Here the CDR3 reads CATSDPNSVGELFF. The CDR3, as DNA: TGTGCCACCAGTGACCCGAATTCCGTTGGGGAGCTGTTTTTT.

V and J are TRBV6-1 and TRBJ1-1; tentatively, D is TRBD1 (6 bases). Between the trimmed V and J ends, which lost 3 bases and 1 base, there was a span of 6 bases. This CDR3 region has 13 residues. Germline CDR1 MNHNS, CDR2 SASEGT. The CDR3 bases are TGTGCCAGCAGTGACAGGGGGAACACTGAAGCTTTCTTT. Its protein is CASSDRGNTEAFF.

The gene calls are TRBV10-3 and TRBJ2-7, with D possibly TRBD1 on 6 matching bases. Germline loops: CDR1 ENHRY, CDR2 SYGVKD. V shed 10 bases and J shed 6 bases, with 22 bases lying between them. The CDR3 totals 14 residues. This CDR3 reads CATSGVATGGEQYF. For the CDR3, the DNA is TGTGCCACTTCTGGGGTCGCGACAGGAGGCGAGCAGTACTTC.

The rearrangement uses TRBV11-2 and TRBJ1-5; D possibly corresponds to TRBD1 (6 bases). Germline V gene data show CDR1 as SGHAT and CDR2 as FQNNGV. The CDR3 sequence is 16 residues long. Trimming took off 5 bases at V and 6 bases at J, with 20 bases between the two ends. The DNA for the CDR3 is TGTGCCAGCAGCAAGGATGGGGGCAGGGGAGGTCAGCCCCAGCATTTT. Amino acid sequence: CASSKDGGRGGQPQHF.

The gene calls are TRBV4-3 and TRBJ2-1; 10 bases map to TRBD2. Per the germline V gene, CDR1 is LGHNA and CDR2 is YSLEER. CDR3 length: 19 residues. The J segment lost 0 bases and the V segment lost 3 bases, leaving 11 bases of the junction unmatched. DNA of the CDR3: TGCGCCAGCAGCCAGAGCGGGGGGGTAACCTTTAGCTCCTACAATGAGCAGTTCTTC. Translated, it gives CASSQSGGVTFSSYNEQFF.

The chain is built from TRBV6-5 and TRBJ2-7; TRBD1 matches at 7 bases. The V gene end was trimmed by 6 bases and the J gene end by 3 bases; junction bases not matched to a gene: 5. This CDR3 region has 13 residues. Germline loops: CDR1 MNHEY, CDR2 SVGAGI. The CDR3 nucleotides are TGTGCCAGCAGCTACGGGACAGACTACGAGCAGTACTTC. As protein: CASSYGTDYEQYF.

The V call is TRBV5-1, the J call TRBJ1-4; 7 bases map to TRBD1. In germline, CDR1 is SGHRS, CDR2 YFSETQ. CDR3 size: 14 residues. Losses at the gene ends were 4 bases for V and 6 bases for J; bases not matched to a gene: 6. CDR3 sequence: CASSREGADEKLFF. CDR3 DNA sequence: TGCGCCAGCAGCAGGGAGGGGGCGGATGAAAAACTGTTTTTT.

The chain uses TRBV5-1 and TRBJ2-3; the D gene could be TRBD1 or TRBD2 (5 bases each). CDR1 SGHRS and CDR2 YFSETQ come from the germline V gene. The CDR3 length is 14 residues. Trimming took off 5 bases at V and 2 bases at J, with 12 bases between the two ends. The CDR3 loop reads CASRPGRDTDTQYF. As DNA, the CDR3 is TGCGCCAGCAGGCCGGGACGCGACACAGATACGCAGTATTTT.

This chain uses TRBV2 with TRBJ2-1; a weak D match, TRBD1 (6 bases). Trimming pared 8 bases from V and 3 bases from J, leaving 17 bases between. This CDR3 has 15 residues. Germline V gene data show CDR1 as SNHLY and CDR2 as FYNNEI. The CDR3 protein is CASSRVGANYNEQFF. The CDR3 region has the DNA TGTGCCAGCTCTCGGGTGGGGGCCAACTACAATGAGCAGTTCTTC.

This chain joins TRBV18 and TRBJ1-3; D may be TRBD1 (5 bases). V lost 0 bases and J 2 bases, leaving 11 bases between the germline ends. Germline assignment: CDR1 KGHSH and CDR2 LQKENI. There are 16 residues in the CDR3. DNA of the CDR3: TGTGCCAGCTCACCACCGGCCAGGGCCACTGGAAACACCATATATTTT. It codes for CASSPPARATGNTIYF.

The chain combines TRBV28 with TRBJ2-1; D not certain. The V gene's germline CDR1 is MDHEN and CDR2 SYDVKM. V was shortened by 7 bases and J by 6 bases, with 13 bases between the two germline ends. The CDR3 covers 13 residues. The CDR3 region is CASIEFGRNEQFF. The CDR3 nucleotides read TGTGCCAGCATCGAGTTCGGTCGCAATGAGCAGTTCTTC.

The V call is TRBV5-1, the J call TRBJ2-5; D is tentatively TRBD1 or TRBD2 (6 bases each). CDR3 length equals 15 residues. Germline-derived CDR1 and CDR2 are SGHRS and YFSETQ. The germline V and J ends were trimmed by 0 bases and 5 bases, with 14 bases remaining between them. CDR3 sequence reads: CASSLVWGAGETQYF. The CDR3 bases are TGCGCCAGCAGCTTGGTTTGGGGGGCTGGGGAGACCCAGTACTTC.